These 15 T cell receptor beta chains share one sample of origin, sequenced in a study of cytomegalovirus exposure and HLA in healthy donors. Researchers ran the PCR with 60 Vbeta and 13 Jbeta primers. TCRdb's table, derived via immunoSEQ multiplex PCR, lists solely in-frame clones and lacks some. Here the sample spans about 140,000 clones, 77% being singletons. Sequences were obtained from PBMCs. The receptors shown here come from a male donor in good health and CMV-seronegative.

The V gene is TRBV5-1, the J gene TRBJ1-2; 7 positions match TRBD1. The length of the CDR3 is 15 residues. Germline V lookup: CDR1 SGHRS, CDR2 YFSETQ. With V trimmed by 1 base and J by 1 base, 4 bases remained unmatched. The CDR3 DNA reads TGCGCCAGCAGCTTGACGGGACAGATTAACTATGGCTACACCTTC. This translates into CASSLTGQINYGYTF.

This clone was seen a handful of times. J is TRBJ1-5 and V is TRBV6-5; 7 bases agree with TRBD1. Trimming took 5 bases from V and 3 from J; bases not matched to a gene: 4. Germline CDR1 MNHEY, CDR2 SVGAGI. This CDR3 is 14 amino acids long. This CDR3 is CASSGTAHNQPQHF. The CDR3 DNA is TGTGCCAGCAGTGGGACAGCACACAATCAGCCCCAGCATTTT.

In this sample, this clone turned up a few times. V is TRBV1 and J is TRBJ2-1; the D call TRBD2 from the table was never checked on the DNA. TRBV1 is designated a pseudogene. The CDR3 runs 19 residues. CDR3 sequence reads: CTSSQDRWGTSGTYNEQFF. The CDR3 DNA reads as TGCACCAGCAGCCAAGATCGTTGGGGGACTAGCGGGACATACAATGAGCAGTTCTTC.

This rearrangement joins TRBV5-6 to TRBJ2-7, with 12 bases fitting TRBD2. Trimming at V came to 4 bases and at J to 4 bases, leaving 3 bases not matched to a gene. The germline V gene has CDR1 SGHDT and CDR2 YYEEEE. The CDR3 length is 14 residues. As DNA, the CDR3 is TGTGCCAGCAGCCCTAGCGGGGGGGCTTACGAGCAGTACTTC. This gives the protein CASSPSGGAYEQYF.

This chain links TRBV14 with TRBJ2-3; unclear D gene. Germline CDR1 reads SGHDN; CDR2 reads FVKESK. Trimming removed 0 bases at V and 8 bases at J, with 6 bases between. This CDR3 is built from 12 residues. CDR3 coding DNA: TGTGCCAGCAGCCAAGATATCGGTACGCAGTATTTT. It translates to CASSQDIGTQYF.

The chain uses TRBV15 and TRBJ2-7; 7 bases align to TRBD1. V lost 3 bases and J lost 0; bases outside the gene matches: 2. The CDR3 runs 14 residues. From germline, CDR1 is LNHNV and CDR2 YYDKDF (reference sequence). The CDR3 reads CATSSGTVSYEQYF. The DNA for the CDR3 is TGTGCCACCAGCAGCGGGACAGTCTCCTACGAGCAGTACTTC. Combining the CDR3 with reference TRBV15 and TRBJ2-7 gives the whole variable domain DAMVIQNPRYQVTQFGKPVTLSCSQTLNHNVMYWYQQKSSQAPKLLFHYYDKDFNNEADTPDNFQSRRPNTSFCFLDIRSPGLGDTAMYLCATSSGTVSYEQYFGPGTRLTVT.

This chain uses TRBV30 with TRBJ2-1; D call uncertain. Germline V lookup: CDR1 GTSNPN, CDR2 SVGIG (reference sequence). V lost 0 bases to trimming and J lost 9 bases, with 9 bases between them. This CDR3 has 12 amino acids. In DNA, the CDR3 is TGTGCCTGGAGTGTCAGAACGGGTGAGCAGTTCTTC. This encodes CAWSVRTGEQFF.

The CDR3 loop is CASSFYTGDYGYTF. The CDR3 nucleotides read TGTGCCAGCAGCTTTTATACAGGGGACTATGGCTACACCTTC. The chain joins TRBV7-8 to TRBJ1-2; TRBD1 agrees at 7 bases. This CDR3 contains 14 residues. The V gene's germline CDR1 is SGHVS and CDR2 FQNEAQ. The V gene end was trimmed by 3 bases and the J gene end by 3 bases; junction bases not matched to a gene: 4.

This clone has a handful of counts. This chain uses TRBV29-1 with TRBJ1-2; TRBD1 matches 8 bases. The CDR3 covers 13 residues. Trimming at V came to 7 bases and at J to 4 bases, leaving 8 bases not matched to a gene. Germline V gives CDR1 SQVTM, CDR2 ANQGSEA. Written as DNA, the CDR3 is TGCAGCGCCGGGACAGGCTTGGGCTATGGCTACACCTTC. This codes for CSAGTGLGYGYTF.

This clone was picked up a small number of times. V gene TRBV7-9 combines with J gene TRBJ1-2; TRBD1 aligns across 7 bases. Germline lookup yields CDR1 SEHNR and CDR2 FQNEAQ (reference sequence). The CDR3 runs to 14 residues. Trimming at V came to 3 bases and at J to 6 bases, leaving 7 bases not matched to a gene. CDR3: CASSLSGGENGYTF. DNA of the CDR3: TGTGCCAGCAGCTTGTCAGGGGGTGAGAATGGCTACACCTTC.

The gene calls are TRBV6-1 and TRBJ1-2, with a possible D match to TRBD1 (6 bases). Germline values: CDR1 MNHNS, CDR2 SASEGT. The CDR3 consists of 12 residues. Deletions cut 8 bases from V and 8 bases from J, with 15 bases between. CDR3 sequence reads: CASFSRRGGYTF. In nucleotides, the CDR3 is TGTGCCAGCTTTTCTAGAAGGGGGGGCTACACCTTC.

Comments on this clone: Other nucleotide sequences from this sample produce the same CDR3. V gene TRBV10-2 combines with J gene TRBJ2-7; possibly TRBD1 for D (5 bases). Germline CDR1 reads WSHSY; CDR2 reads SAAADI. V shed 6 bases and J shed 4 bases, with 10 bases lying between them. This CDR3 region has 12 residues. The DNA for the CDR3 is TGCGCCAGCAGGCAGGGCGGTTACGAGCAGTACTTC. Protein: CASRQGGYEQYF.

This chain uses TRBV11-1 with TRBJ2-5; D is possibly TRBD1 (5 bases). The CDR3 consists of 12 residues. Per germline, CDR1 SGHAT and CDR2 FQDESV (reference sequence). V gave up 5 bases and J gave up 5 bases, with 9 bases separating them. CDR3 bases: TGTGCCAGCAGCGTATACAGGGAGACCCAGTACTTC. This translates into CASSVYRETQYF.

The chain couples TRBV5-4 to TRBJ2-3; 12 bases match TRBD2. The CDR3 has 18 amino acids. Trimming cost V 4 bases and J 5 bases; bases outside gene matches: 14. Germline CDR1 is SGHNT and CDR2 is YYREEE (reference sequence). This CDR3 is CASSALLAGGPSRDTQYF. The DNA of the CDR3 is TGTGCCAGCAGCGCGCTTCTAGCGGGAGGGCCGTCCAGAGATACGCAGTATTTT.

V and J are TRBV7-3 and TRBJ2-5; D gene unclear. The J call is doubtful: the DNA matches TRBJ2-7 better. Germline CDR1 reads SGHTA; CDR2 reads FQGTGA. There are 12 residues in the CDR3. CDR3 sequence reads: CASTHTFYEQYF. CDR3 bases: TGTGCCAGCACCCATACCTTCTACGAGCAGTACTTC.